Below, 2 T cell receptor beta chains from the same sample are listed, as sequenced in a study of cytomegalovirus exposure and HLA in healthy donors. The data were produced by immunoSEQ multiplex PCR, yet TCRdb's version contains in-frame clones alone and is incomplete. The sample has over 150,000 clones, just under 90% seen once. Sequenced: PBMCs. These receptors were obtained from a man aged 18 to 29 in good health and CMV-seropositive.

A single count supports this clone. The rearrangement uses TRBV7-2 and TRBJ2-7; weak D call: TRBD1 (5 bases). Looked up from germline, CDR1 is SGHTA and CDR2 is FQGNSA. Trimming pared 1 base from V and 0 bases from J, leaving 10 bases between. The length of the CDR3 is 15 residues. This chain's CDR3 is CASSLVGQGSYEQYF. The CDR3 DNA reads TGTGCCAGCAGCTTAGTAGGGCAGGGCTCCTACGAGCAGTACTTC.

The chain recombines TRBV6-6 with TRBJ2-5; D not resolved. The CDR3 has 13 residues. Per germline, CDR1 MNHNY and CDR2 SVGAGI (reference sequence). V was cut by 6 bases and J by 4 bases, with 12 bases left in between. CDR3 in amino acids: CASRDFELETQYF. As DNA, the CDR3 is TGTGCCAGCAGAGATTTTGAGTTAGAGACCCAGTACTTC.